This T cell receptor beta chain comes out of a study of blood T cell repertoires in COVID-19. Here immunoSEQ multiplex PCR was the method, and the copy in TCRdb shows in-frame clones only, minus some. The sample yields roughly 100,000 clones, about 85% seen once. This clone has just a few counts. The V gene's germline CDR1 is LGHNA and CDR2 YNFKEQ. V was pared by 1 base and J by 2 bases, with 6 bases of the junction left unmatched. The CDR3 has 16 amino acids. This chain links TRBV4-2 with TRBJ2-7, with TRBD1 matching over 9 bases. Specimen: peripheral blood. The clonotype was recovered from a woman aged 45 to 65 with COVID-19, enrolled during active disease. The CDR3 bases are TGTGCCAGCAGCCAAGCCGGGACAGGGAACACCTACGAGCAGTACTTC. Translation: CASSQAGTGNTYEQYF.